These 15 T cell receptor beta chains came from one sample sequenced in a study of control samples from healthy donors and cancer patients. Repertoires were generated with immunoSEQ multiplex PCR, while TCRdb's copy carries only in-frame clones and drops some. The sample includes roughly 50,000 clones, around 97% of them seen just once. Sequencing was done on a sample of blood. The receptors were sampled from a woman under 40 in good health.

This sequence joins TRBV11-2 and TRBJ2-1; TRBD1 matches 11 bases. CDR3 size: 16 residues. The V gene's germline CDR1 is SGHAT and CDR2 FQNNGV. V trimming: 5 bases; J trimming: 2 bases; junction bases outside the gene matches: 5. This CDR3 is CASSNMGQGAYNEQFF. CDR3 DNA: TGTGCCAGCAGCAACATGGGACAGGGGGCCTACAATGAGCAGTTCTTC.

This sequence joins TRBV28 and TRBJ1-2; D is possibly TRBD1 (5 bases). This CDR3 is 13 amino acids long. CDR1 MDHEN and CDR2 SYDVKM come from the germline V gene. V gave up 6 bases and J gave up 8 bases, with 16 bases separating them. The CDR3 region has the DNA TGTGCCAGCAGATTGGGCGGGGCTAGAGGCTACACCTTC. It translates to CASRLGGARGYTF.

The chain carries TRBV19 and TRBJ1-2; TRBD1 aligns across 7 bases. The CDR3 runs to 15 residues. Germline values: CDR1 LNHDA, CDR2 SQIVND (reference sequence). With 3 bases clipped from V and 1 base from J, the junction kept 5 bases outside the gene matches. This CDR3 is CASSIQGEGNYGYTF. CDR3 DNA: TGTGCCAGTAGTATCCAGGGGGAGGGTAACTATGGCTACACCTTC.

This clone is a singleton in its sample. This chain uses TRBV19 with TRBJ2-1; D is tentatively TRBD1 or TRBD2 (5 bases each). Germline V CDR1 and CDR2: LNHDA, SQIVND (reference sequence). The CDR3 loop spans 12 amino acids. Between the trimmed V and J ends, which lost 5 bases and 4 bases, there was a span of 6 bases. The CDR3 sequence is CASSGGYNEQFF. CDR3 sequence (DNA): TGTGCCAGTAGTGGGGGATACAATGAGCAGTTCTTC.

The chain uses TRBV27 and TRBJ2-2; 8 bases align to TRBD2. This CDR3 spans 18 amino acids. Germline trimming cut 5 bases from V and 4 bases from J; bases unmatched to any gene: 15. Germline V lookup: CDR1 MNHEY, CDR2 SMNVEV (reference sequence). The CDR3 nucleotides are TGTGCCAGCAGTCCGCTGGTGTTAGCGGGATTCTTCACCGGGGAGCTGTTTTTT. The encoded protein is CASSPLVLAGFFTGELFF.

The chain has TRBV7-9 and TRBJ2-5; TRBD1 matches at 7 bases. With 1 base clipped from V and 7 bases from J, the junction kept 9 bases outside the gene matches. The CDR3 totals 15 residues. Germline-derived CDR1 and CDR2 are SEHNR and FQNEAQ (reference sequence). CDR3 nucleotide sequence: TGTGCCAGCAGCTTAGACCTTAGACAGGGACCGACCCAGTACTTC. This codes for CASSLDLRQGPTQYF.

The V gene is TRBV12-3 or TRBV12-4, the J gene TRBJ2-3; no reliable D call. V lost 4 bases and J 4 bases, leaving 3 bases between the germline ends. The CDR3 loop spans 11 amino acids. The CDR3 region is CASSYADTQYF. DNA for the CDR3: TGTGCCAGCAGTTATGCAGATACGCAGTATTTT.

The chain carries TRBV6-6 and TRBJ1-1, with TRBD1 as a possible D gene (5 bases). This CDR3 comprises 16 residues. The V gene's germline CDR1 is MNHNY and CDR2 SVGAGI (reference sequence). Trimming stripped 6 bases from V and 4 bases from J, with 21 bases between. Here the CDR3 reads CASRGWGHETGTEAFF. CDR3 coding DNA: TGTGCCAGCAGGGGATGGGGCCATGAGACGGGCACTGAAGCTTTCTTT.

The chain has TRBV2 and TRBJ2-1; 12 bases fit TRBD1. Germline V gives CDR1 SNHLY, CDR2 FYNNEI. There are 17 residues in the CDR3. V lost 6 bases and J lost 0; bases outside the gene matches: 6. CDR3 in amino acids: CASRPGQGASSYNEQFF. CDR3 nucleotide sequence: TGTGCCAGCAGGCCGGGACAGGGGGCCTCCTCCTACAATGAGCAGTTCTTC. Full variable domain (missing parts from reference TRBV2 and TRBJ2-1): EPEVTQTPSHQVTQMGQEVILRCVPISNHLYFYWYRQILGQKVEFLVSFYNNEISEKSEIFDDQFSVERPDGSNFTLKIRSTKLEDSAMYFCASRPGQGASSYNEQFFGPGTRLTVL.

This chain links TRBV6-1 with TRBJ1-1; D remains ambiguous. The germline V gene has CDR1 MNHNS and CDR2 SASEGT. The CDR3 extends over 13 amino acids. The germline V and J ends were trimmed by 0 bases and 6 bases, with 8 bases remaining between them. The CDR3 sequence: CASSEAGGAEAFF. For the CDR3, the DNA is TGTGCCAGCAGTGAAGCTGGCGGGGCTGAAGCTTTCTTT.

V usage is TRBV2 and J usage is TRBJ1-2, with D perhaps matching TRBD1 (5 bases). Germline V CDR1 and CDR2: SNHLY, FYNNEI. This CDR3 is built from 14 residues. The germline V and J ends were trimmed by 3 bases and 1 base, with 9 bases remaining between them. CDR3 protein: CASSEGHRNYGYTF. The CDR3 DNA reads as TGTGCCAGCAGTGAGGGGCACCGTAACTATGGCTACACCTTC.

V and J are TRBV2 and TRBJ1-4; D is unresolved. The CDR3 consists of 13 residues. Germline V CDR1 and CDR2: SNHLY, FYNNEI. With 6 bases removed from V and 6 bases from J, the gap between germline ends came to 11 bases. The CDR3 is CASRDRLDEKLFF. In DNA form, the CDR3 reads TGTGCCAGCAGAGATCGTCTCGATGAAAAACTGTTTTTT.

The V call is TRBV6-6, the J call TRBJ2-3; no definite D call. The V and J ends lost 2 bases and 0 bases respectively, with 6 bases between them. The CDR3 length is 14 residues. Germline V gives CDR1 MNHNY, CDR2 SVGAGI (reference sequence). Written as DNA, the CDR3 is TGTGCCAGCAGTTACCAAACTAGCACAGATACGCAGTATTTT. This translates into CASSYQTSTDTQYF.

The chain is built from TRBV28 and TRBJ1-1; maybe TRBD1 (5 bases). Per germline, CDR1 MDHEN and CDR2 SYDVKM. This CDR3 region has 14 residues. V gave up 5 bases and J gave up 1 base, with 11 bases separating them. CDR3 sequence (DNA): TGTGCCAGCAGTGAGACAGCTGCGAACACTGAAGCTTTCTTT. It yields the protein CASSETAANTEAFF.

This chain uses TRBV28 with TRBJ1-6; D call uncertain. V shed 7 bases and J shed 7 bases, with 14 bases lying between them. Germline CDR1 and CDR2: MDHEN and SYDVKM. The CDR3 has 14 residues. CDR3 region: CASMPSLLNSPLHF. The CDR3 nucleotides read TGTGCCAGCATGCCGAGTCTACTAAATTCACCCCTCCACTTT.